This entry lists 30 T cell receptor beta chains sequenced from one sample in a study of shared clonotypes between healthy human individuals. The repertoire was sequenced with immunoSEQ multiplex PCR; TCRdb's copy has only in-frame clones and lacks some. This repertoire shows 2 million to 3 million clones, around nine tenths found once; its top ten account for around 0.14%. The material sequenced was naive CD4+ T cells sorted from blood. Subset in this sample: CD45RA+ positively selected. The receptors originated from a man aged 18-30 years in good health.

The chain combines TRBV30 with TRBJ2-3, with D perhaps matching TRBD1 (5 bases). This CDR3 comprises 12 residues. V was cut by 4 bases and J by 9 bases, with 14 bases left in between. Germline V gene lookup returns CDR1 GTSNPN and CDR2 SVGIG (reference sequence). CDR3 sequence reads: CAWTPDTGTQYF. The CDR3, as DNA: TGTGCCTGGACCCCCGACACAGGCACGCAGTATTTT.

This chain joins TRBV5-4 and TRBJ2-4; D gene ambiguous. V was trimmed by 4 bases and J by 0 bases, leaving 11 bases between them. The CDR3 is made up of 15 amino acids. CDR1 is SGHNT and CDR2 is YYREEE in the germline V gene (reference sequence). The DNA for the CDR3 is TGTGCCAGCAGCCCTGAGGCGGTAGCCAAAAACATTCAGTACTTC. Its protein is CASSPEAVAKNIQYF. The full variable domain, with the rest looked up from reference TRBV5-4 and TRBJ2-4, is ETGVTQSPTHLIKTRGQQVTLRCSSQSGHNTVSWYQQALGQGPQFIFQYYREEENGRGNFPPRFSGLQFPNYSSELNVNALELDDSALYLCASSPEAVAKNIQYFGAGTRLSVL.

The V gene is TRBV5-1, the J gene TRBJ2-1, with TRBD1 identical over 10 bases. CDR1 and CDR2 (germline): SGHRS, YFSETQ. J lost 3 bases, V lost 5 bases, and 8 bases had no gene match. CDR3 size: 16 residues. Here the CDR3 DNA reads TGCGCCAGCAGGGGGACAGGGGCCACGGTCTACAATGAGCAGTTCTTC. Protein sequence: CASRGTGATVYNEQFF.

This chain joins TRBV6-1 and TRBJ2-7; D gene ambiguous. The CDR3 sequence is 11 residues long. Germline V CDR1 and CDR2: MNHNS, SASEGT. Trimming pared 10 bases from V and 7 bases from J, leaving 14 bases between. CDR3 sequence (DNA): TGTGCCACCCTCCTAACAAGTGAGCAGTACTTC. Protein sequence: CATLLTSEQYF.

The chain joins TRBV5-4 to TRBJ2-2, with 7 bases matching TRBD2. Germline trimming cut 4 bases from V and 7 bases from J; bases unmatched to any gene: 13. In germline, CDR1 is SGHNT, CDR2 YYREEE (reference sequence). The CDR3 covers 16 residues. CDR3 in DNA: TGTGCCAGCAGCCTGACGACTAGCACTCGGGGCGGGGAGCTGTTTTTT. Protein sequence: CASSLTTSTRGGELFF. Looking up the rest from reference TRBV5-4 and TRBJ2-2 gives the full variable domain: ETGVTQSPTHLIKTRGQQVTLRCSSQSGHNTVSWYQQALGQGPQFIFQYYREEENGRGNFPPRFSGLQFPNYSSELNVNALELDDSALYLCASSLTTSTRGGELFFGEGSRLTVL.

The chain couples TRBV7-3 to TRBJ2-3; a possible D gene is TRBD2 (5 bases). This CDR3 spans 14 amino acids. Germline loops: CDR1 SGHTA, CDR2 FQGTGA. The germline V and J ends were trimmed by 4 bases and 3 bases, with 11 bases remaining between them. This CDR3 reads CASSWGRGTDTQYF. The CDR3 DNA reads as TGTGCCAGCAGCTGGGGTAGAGGGACAGATACGCAGTATTTT.

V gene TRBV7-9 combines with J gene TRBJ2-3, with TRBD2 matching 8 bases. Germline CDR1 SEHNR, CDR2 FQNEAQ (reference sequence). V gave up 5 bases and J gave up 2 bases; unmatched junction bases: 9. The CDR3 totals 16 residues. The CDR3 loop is CASSPLAGGNTDTQYF. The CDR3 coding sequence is TGTGCCAGCAGCCCTCTTGCGGGGGGAAACACAGATACGCAGTATTTT.

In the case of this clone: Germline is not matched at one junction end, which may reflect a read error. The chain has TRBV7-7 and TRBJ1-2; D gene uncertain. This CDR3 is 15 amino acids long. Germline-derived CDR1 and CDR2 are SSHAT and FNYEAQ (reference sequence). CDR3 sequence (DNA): TGTGCTAGCAGCCCCTTTGAGGGAACTAACTATGGCTACACCTTC. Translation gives CASSPFEGTNYGYTF.

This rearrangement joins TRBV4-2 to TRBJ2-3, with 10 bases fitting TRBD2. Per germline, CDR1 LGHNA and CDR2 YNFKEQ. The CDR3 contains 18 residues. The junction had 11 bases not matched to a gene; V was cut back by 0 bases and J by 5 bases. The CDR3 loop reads CASSQDGAPSGGEDTQYF. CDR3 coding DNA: TGTGCCAGCAGCCAAGATGGCGCCCCTAGCGGGGGTGAAGATACGCAGTATTTT.

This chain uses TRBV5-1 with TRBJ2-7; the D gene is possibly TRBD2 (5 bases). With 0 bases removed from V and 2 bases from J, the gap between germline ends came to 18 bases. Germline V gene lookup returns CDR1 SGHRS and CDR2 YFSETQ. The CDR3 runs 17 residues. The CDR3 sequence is CASSLAASGSGPYEQYF. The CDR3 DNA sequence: TGCGCCAGCAGCTTGGCCGCGTCGGGGTCTGGGCCCTACGAGCAGTACTTC. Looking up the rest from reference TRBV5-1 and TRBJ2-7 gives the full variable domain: KAGVTQTPRYLIKTRGQQVTLSCSPISGHRSVSWYQQTPGQGLQFLFEYFSETQRNKGNFPGRFSGRQFSNSRSEMNVSTLELGDSALYLCASSLAASGSGPYEQYFGPGTRLTVT.

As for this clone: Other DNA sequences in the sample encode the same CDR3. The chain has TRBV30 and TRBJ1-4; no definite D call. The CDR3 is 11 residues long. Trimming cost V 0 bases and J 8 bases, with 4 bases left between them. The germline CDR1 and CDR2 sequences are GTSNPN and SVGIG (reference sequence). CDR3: CAWSVGEKLFF. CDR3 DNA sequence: TGTGCCTGGAGTGTAGGGGAAAAACTGTTTTTT.

In DNA form, the CDR3 reads TGTGCCAGCTCATACGGGCGAGGAACAACTGAAGCTTTCTTT. Its translation is CASSYGRGTTEAFF. This chain joins TRBV27 and TRBJ1-1; D ambiguous. The V end lost 8 bases, the J end lost 5 bases, and 18 bases lay between the germline ends. Germline assignment: CDR1 MNHEY and CDR2 SMNVEV (reference sequence). CDR3 length: 14 amino acids.

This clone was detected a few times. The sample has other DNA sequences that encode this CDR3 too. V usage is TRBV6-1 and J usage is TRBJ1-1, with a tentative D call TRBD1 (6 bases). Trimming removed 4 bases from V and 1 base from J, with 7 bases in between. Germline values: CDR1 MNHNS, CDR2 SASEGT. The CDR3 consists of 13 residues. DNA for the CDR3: TGTGCCAGCAGTGTACAGGGGAACACTGAAGCTTTCTTT. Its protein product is CASSVQGNTEAFF.

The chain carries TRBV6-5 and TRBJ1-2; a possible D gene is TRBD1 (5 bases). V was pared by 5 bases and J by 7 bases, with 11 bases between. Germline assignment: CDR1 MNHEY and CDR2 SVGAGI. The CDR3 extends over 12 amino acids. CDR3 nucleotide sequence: TGTGCCAGCAGTGAAGCGCAGGGTGGCTACACCTTC. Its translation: CASSEAQGGYTF.

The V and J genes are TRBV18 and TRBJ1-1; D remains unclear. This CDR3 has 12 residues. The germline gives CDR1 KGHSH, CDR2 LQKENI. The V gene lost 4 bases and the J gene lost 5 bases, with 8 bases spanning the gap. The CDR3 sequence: CASSLDGTEAFF. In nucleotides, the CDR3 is TGTGCCAGCTCACTTGACGGAACTGAAGCTTTCTTT.

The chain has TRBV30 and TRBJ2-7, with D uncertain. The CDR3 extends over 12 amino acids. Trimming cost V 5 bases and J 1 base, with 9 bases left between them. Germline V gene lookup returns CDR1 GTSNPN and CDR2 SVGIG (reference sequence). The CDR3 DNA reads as TGTGCCTGGGAAAGGATTTCCTACGAGCAGTACTTC. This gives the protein CAWERISYEQYF. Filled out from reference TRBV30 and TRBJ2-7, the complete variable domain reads SQTIHQWPATLVQPVGSPLSLECTVEGTSNPNLYWYRQAAGRGLQLLFYSVGIGQISSEVPQNLSASRPQDRQFILSSKKLLLSDSGFYLCAWERISYEQYFGPGTRLTVT.

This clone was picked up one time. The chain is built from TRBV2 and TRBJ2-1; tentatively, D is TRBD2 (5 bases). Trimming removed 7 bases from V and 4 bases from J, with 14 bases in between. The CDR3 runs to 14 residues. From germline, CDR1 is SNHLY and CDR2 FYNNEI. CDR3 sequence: CASNRGLLYNEQFF. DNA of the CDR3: TGTGCCAGCAACCGGGGTCTCCTTTACAATGAGCAGTTCTTC.

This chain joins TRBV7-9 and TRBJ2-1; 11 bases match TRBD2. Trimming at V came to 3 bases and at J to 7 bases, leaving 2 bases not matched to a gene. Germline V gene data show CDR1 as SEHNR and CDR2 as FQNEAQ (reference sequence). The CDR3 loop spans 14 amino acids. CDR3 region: CASSFLAGGNEQFF. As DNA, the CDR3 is TGTGCCAGCAGCTTCCTAGCGGGGGGAAATGAGCAGTTCTTC.

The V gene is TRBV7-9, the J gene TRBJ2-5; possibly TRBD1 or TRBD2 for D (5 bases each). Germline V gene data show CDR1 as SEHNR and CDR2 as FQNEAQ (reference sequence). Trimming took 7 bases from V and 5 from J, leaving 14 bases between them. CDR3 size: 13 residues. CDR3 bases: TGTGCCAGCAACCCGGAGTGGGGGGAGACCCAGTACTTC. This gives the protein CASNPEWGETQYF.

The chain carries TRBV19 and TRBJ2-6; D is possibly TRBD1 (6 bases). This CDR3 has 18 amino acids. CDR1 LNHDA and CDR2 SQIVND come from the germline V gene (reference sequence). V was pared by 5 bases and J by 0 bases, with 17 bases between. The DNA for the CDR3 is TGTGCCAGTAGTTTATTGGCCGGACAGAGCTCTGGGGCCAACGTCCTGACTTTC. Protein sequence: CASSLLAGQSSGANVLTF.

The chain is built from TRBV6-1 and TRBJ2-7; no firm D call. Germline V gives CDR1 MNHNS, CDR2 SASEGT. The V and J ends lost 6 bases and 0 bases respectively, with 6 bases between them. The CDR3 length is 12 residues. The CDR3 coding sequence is TGTGCCAGCAGCATGAGCTCCTACGAGCAGTACTTC. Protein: CASSMSSYEQYF.

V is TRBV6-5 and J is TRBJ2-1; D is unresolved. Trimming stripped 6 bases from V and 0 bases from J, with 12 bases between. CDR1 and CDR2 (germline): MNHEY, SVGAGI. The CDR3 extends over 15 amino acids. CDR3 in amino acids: CASRPRRSSYNEQFF. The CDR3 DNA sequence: TGTGCCAGCAGACCTCGACGGAGCTCCTACAATGAGCAGTTCTTC.

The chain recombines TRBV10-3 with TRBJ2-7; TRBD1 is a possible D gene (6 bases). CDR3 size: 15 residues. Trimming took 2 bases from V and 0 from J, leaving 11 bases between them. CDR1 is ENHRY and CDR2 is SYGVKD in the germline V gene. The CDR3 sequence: CAISEPQGSSYEQYF. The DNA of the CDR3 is TGTGCCATCAGTGAGCCTCAGGGGAGCTCCTACGAGCAGTACTTC.

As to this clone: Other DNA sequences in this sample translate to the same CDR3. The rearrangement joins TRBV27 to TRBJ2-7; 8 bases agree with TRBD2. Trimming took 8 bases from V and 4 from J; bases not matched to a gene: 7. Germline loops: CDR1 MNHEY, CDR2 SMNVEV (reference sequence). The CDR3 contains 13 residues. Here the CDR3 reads CASRAGGSYEQYF. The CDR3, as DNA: TGTGCCAGCCGGGCGGGGGGATCTTACGAGCAGTACTTC.

The CDR3 spells CASSSLLAGGETQYF. CDR3 DNA sequence: TGTGCCAGCAGCTCGTTACTAGCGGGAGGCGAGACCCAGTACTTC. The rearrangement uses TRBV11-2 and TRBJ2-5, with TRBD2 matching over 12 bases. The CDR3 is 15 amino acids. Germline V gene data show CDR1 as SGHAT and CDR2 as FQNNGV. V gave up 4 bases and J gave up 5 bases; unmatched junction bases: 5.

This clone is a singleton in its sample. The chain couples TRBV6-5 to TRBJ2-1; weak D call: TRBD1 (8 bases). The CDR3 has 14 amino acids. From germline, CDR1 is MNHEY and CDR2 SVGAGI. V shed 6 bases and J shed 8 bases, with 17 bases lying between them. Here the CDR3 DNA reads TGTGCCAGCAGCAGGACAGGGAGGGACCATGAGCAGTTCTTC. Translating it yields CASSRTGRDHEQFF.

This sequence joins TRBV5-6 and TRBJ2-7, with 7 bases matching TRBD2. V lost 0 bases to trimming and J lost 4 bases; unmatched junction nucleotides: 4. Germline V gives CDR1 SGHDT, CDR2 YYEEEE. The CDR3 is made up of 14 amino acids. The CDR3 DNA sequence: TGTGCCAGCAGCTTGGCATCTAGCGGATACGAGCAGTACTTC. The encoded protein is CASSLASSGYEQYF.

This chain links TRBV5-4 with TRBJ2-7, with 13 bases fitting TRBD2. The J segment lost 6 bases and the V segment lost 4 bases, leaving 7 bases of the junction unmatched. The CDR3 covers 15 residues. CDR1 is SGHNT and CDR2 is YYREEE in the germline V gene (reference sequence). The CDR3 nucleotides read TGTGCCAGCAGCGCGTCCGGGACTAGCGGGATCGAGCAGTACTTC. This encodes CASSASGTSGIEQYF.

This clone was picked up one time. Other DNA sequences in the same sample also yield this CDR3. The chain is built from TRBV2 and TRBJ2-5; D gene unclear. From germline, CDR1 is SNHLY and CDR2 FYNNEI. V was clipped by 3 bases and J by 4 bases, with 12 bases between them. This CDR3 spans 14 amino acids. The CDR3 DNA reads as TGTGCCAGCAGTGAGGGCGGCCTCGGAGAGACCCAGTACTTC. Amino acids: CASSEGGLGETQYF.

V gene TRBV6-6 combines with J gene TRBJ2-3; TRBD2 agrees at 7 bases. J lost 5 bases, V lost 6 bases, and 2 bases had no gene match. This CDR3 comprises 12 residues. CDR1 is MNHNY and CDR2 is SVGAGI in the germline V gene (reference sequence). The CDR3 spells CASRGGRDTQYF. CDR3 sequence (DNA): TGTGCCAGCAGGGGGGGGAGAGATACGCAGTATTTT.